This record looks at one T cell receptor (beta chain) sequence and its context. CDR3 length: 13 amino acids. Trimming removed 1 base from V and 7 bases from J, with 8 bases in between. These data belong to a study of T cells after yellow fever vaccination. At the level of the study: Fractions with few cells were prepared using SMART-Seq v4 Ultra Low Input.

By 5'RACE template switching, TCR cDNA was produced, with a universal primer site and UMIs added in the process. In TCRdb, the 5' RACE reads were re-called with MiXCR into one record per CDR3 protein. Of some 560,000 distinct CDR3 sequences in the sample, under 25% were seen once. The sample consisted of PBMCs, taken 15 days after the yellow fever booster vaccination. The TCR was taken from a man aged 25-45 years who received the YFV17D yellow fever vaccine. The rearrangement links TRBV12-3 or TRBV12-4 to TRBJ1-5; D not certain. This CDR3 reads CASSLGERQPQHF. The CDR3 DNA follows: TGTGCCAGCAGTTTAGGAGAGCGGCAGCCCCAGCATTTT.